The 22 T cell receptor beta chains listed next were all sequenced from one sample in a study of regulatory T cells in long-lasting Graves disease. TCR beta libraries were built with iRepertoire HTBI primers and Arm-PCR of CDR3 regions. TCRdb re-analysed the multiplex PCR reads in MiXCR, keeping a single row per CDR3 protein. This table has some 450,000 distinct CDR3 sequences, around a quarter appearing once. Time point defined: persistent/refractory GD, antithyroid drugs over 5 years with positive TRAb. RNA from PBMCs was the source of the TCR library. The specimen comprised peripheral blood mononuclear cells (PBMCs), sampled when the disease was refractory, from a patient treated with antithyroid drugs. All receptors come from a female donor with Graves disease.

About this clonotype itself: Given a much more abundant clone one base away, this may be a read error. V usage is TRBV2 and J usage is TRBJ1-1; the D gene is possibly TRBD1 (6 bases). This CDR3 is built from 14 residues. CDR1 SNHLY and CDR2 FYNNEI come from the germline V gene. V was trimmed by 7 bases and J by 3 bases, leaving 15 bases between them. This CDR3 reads CASIGGGADTEAFF. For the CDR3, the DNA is TGTGCCAGCATAGGCGGGGGCGCGGACACTGAAGCTTTCTTT.

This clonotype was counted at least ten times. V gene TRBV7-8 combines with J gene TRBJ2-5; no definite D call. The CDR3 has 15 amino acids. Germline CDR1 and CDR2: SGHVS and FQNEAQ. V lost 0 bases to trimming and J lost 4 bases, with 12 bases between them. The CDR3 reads CASSLAPSLVETQYF. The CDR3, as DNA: TGTGCCAGCAGCTTAGCCCCTAGTTTGGTAGAGACCCAGTACTTC.

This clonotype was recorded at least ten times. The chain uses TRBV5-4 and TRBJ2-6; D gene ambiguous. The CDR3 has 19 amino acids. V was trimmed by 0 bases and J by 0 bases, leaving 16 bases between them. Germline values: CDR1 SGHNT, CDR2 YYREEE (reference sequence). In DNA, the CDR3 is TGTGCCAGCAGCTTGGCCAGCGCCGCCGCCGTCTCTGGGGCCAACGTCCTGACTTTC. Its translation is CASSLASAAAVSGANVLTF.

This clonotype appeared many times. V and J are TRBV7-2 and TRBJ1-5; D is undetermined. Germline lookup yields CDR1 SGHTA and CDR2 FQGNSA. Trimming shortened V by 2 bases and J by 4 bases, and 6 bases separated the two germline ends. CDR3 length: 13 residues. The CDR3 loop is CASSLSRNQPQHF. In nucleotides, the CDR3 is TGTGCCAGCAGCTTATCCAGAAATCAGCCCCAGCATTTT.

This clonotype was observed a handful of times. CDR3 DNA sequence: TGTGCCAGTAGTATTGGTGCGACAGTGAACTATGGCTACACCTTC. Its translation: CASSIGATVNYGYTF. The V and J genes are TRBV19 and TRBJ1-2, with a possible D match to TRBD1 (5 bases). This CDR3 contains 15 residues. CDR1 LNHDA and CDR2 SQIVND come from the germline V gene (reference sequence). V dropped 3 bases and J dropped 2 bases, with 13 bases sitting between them.

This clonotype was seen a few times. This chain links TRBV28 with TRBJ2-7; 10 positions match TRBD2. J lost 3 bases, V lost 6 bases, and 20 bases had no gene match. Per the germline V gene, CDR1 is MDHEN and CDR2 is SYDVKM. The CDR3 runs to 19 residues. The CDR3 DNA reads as TGTGCCAGCAGCCAAGATAGGGGGCGAGCGGGAGGGCCGTTCTACGAGCAGTACTTC. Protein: CASSQDRGRAGGPFYEQYF.

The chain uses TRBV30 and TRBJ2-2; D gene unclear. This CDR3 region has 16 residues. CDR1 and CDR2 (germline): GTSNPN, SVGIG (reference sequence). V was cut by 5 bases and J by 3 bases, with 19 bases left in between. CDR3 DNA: TGTGCCTGGGGCCTATTTCGCGGCGCGGACACCGGGGAGCTGTTTTTT. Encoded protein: CAWGLFRGADTGELFF.

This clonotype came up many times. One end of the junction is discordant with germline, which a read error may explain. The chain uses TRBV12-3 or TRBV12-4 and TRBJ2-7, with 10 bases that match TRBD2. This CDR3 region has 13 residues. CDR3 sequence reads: CASSLAGVYEQYF. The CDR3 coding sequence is TGTGCCAGCAGTCTAGCGGGAGTCTACGAGCAGTACTTC.

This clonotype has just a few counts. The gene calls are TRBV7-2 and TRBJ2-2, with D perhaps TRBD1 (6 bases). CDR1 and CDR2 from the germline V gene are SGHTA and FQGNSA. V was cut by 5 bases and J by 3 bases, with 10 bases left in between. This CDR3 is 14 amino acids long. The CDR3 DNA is TGTGCCAGCAGCCCGGACAGACACACCGGGGAGCTGTTTTTT. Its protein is CASSPDRHTGELFF.

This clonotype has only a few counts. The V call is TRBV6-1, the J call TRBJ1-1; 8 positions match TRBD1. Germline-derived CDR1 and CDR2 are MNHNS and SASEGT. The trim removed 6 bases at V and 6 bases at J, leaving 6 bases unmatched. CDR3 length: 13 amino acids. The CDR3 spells CASRRTGLAEAFF. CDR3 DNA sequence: TGTGCCAGCAGGAGGACAGGGTTGGCTGAAGCTTTCTTT.

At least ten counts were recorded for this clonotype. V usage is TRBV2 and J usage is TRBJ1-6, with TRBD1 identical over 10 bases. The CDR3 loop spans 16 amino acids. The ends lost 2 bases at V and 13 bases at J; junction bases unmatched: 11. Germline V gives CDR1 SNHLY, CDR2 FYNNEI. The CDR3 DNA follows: TGTGCCAGCAGTGAAAGGGACGGACAGGGGGGGTCCCCCCTCCACTTT. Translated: CASSERDGQGGSPLHF.

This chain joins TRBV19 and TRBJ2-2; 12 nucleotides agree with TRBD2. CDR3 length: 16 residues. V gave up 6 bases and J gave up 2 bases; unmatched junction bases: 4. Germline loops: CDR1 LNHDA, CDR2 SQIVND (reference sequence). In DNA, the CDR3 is TGTGCCAGTAGGGCGACTAGCGGGGGAAACACCGGGGAGCTGTTTTTT. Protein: CASRATSGGNTGELFF.

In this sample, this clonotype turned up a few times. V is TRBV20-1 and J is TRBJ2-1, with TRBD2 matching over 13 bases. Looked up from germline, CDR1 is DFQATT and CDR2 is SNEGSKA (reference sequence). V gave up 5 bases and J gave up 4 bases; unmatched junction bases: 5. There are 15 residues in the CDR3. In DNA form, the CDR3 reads TGCAGTGCTGGGCGGACTAGCGGGAGTTACAATGAGCAGTTCTTC. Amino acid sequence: CSAGRTSGSYNEQFF.

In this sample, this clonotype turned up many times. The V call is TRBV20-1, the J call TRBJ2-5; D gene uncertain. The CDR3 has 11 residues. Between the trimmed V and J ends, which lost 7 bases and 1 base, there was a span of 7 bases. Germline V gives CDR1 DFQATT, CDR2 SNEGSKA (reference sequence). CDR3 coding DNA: TGCAGTGTAGGGCGCCAAGAGACCCAGTACTTC. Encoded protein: CSVGRQETQYF.

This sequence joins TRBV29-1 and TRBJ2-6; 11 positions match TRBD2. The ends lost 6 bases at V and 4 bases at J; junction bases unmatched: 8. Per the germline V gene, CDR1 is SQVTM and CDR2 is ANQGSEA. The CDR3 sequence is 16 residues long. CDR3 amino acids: CSVRLAGGSGANVLTF. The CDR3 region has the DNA TGCAGCGTGAGGCTAGCGGGAGGCTCCGGGGCCAACGTCCTGACTTTC.

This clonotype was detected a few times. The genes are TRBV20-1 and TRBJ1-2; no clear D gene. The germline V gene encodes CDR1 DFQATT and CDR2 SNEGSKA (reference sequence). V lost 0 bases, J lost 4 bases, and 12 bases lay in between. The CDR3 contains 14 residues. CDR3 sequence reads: CSARDRGSFYGYTF. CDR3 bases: TGCAGTGCTAGAGATCGAGGTTCCTTCTATGGCTACACCTTC.

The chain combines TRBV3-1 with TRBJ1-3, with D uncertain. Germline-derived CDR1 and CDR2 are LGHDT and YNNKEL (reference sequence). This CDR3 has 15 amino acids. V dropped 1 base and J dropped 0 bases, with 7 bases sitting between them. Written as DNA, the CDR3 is TGTGCCAGCAGCCAAGCGGCGGTCTCTGGAAACACCATATATTTT. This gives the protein CASSQAAVSGNTIYF.

This chain's CDR3 is CASSTLVSGELFF. CDR3 nucleotide sequence: TGTGCCAGCAGCACGCTAGTGAGCGGGGAGCTGTTTTTT. The V gene is TRBV7-2, the J gene TRBJ2-2; no clear D. Germline V lookup: CDR1 SGHTA, CDR2 FQGNSA. Trimming removed 5 bases at V and 7 bases at J, with 11 bases between. The CDR3 has 13 amino acids.

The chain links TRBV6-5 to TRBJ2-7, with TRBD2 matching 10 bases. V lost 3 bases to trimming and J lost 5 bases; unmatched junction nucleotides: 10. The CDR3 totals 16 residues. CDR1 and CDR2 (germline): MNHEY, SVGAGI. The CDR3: CASSYAKGGLANEQYF. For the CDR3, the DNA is TGTGCCAGCAGTTATGCCAAAGGGGGACTAGCGAACGAGCAGTACTTC.

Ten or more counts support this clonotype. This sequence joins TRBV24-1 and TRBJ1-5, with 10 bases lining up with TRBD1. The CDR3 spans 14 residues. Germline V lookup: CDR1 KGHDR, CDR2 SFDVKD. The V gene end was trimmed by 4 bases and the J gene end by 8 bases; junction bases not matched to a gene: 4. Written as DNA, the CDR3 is TGTGCCACCAGTGACCCGGGACAGGGGAAGCCCCAGCATTTT. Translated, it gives CATSDPGQGKPQHF.

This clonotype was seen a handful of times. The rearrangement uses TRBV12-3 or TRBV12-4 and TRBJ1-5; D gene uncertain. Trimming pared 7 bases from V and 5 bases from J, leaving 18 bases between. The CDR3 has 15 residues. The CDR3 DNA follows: TGTGCCAGCAACCCGGGAGGAGGAACATATCAGCCCCAGCATTTT. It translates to CASNPGGGTYQPQHF.

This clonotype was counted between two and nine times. CDR3 in DNA: TGCAGTGCGGGAGAGGCGAACACCGGGGAGCTGTTTTTT. Protein product: CSAGEANTGELFF. The V and J genes are TRBV20-1 and TRBJ2-2; D might be TRBD2 (5 bases). CDR1 DFQATT and CDR2 SNEGSKA come from the germline V gene (reference sequence). This CDR3 has 13 amino acids. V was trimmed by 6 bases and J by 0 bases, leaving 8 bases between them.